The rows below give T cell receptor beta chains drawn from one sample of a study of T cell repertoires in cytomegalovirus infection. TCRdb itself ran the reads through MiXCR, one entry per CDR3 protein. The sample records around 450,000 distinct CDR3 sequences, roughly a third being singletons. Sequenced material: PBMCs. These receptor sequences come from a human donor in good health (CMV status not recorded). Some clones in this sample may be carry-over from other donors' samples. Both conserved end residues are part of each CDR3. The D gene is left open where the match is weak. Size is omitted from some rows. Given values are once, few, many or a class for expanded clones.

>-|TRBV5-4|many|TRBJ1-2
TGTGCCAGCAGCTTGGGCGGGGGCAGAGGCTACACCTTC
CASSLGGGRGYTF
>TRBD1|TRBV9|-|TRBJ2-5
TGTGCCAGCAGTCTAGACAGGGGGCGGCGGGAGACCCAGTACTTC
CASSLDRGRRETQYF
>-|TRBV7-6|-|TRBJ2-7
TGTGCCAGCAGCGTCGGGACGACCTACGAGCAGTACTTC
CASSVGTTYEQYF
>-|TRBV4-1|-|TRBJ2-2
TGCGCCAGCAGCCAAGTTAATACGAACACCGGGGAGCTGTTTTTT
CASSQVNTNTGELFF
>TRBD2|TRBV6-1|many|TRBJ2-1
TGTGCCAGCAGTGGGCAACTAGCGGGGGTGTTCAATGAGCAGTTCTTC
CASSGQLAGVFNEQFF
>-|TRBV7-2|many|TRBJ1-6
TGTGCCAGCAGCTTAAGCAGTCATGGGTCACCCCTCCACTTT
CASSLSSHGSPLHF
>TRBD1|TRBV6-6|-|TRBJ1-2
TGTGCCACCTGGACAGGGAGCTATGGCTACACCTTC
CATWTGSYGYTF
>-|TRBV7-2|many|TRBJ1-3
TGTGCCAGCAGCCCGGGGGGGCCTGGAAACACCATATATTTT
CASSPGGPGNTIYF
>-|TRBV24-1|-|TRBJ1-2
TGTGCCACCAGTGATTCCGCACGCGACGGTAACTATGGCTACACCTTC
CATSDSARDGNYGYTF
>TRBD1|TRBV4-1|few|TRBJ1-2
TGTGCCAGCAGCCAAAGCCCGGGACAGCTCTATGGCTACACCTTC
CASSQSPGQLYGYTF
>-|TRBV28|-|TRBJ1-5
TGTGCCAGCAGTTTGATTAGGGGGAGGAGGACGAATCAGCCCCAGCATTTT
CASSLIRGRRTNQPQHF
>-|TRBV2|-|TRBJ1-1
TGTGCCAGCAGTGAGGGCCTCAGGCGGGACACTGAAGCTTTCTTT
CASSEGLRRDTEAFF
>-|TRBV28|many|TRBJ1-1
TGTGCCAGCAGACCCCCCCAGGGAGAAGCTTTCTTT
CASRPPQGEAFF
>TRBD1|TRBV29-1|-|TRBJ1-4
TGCAGCGTGACAGGGAATAATGAAAAACTGTTTTTT
CSVTGNNEKLFF
>TRBD1|TRBV20-1|-|TRBJ1-6
TGCAGTGCCAAGACAGGGGGAATCTCCTATAATTCACCCCTCCACTTT
CSAKTGGISYNSPLHF
>-|TRBV2|few|TRBJ2-7
TGTGCCAGCAGTGAAATGAGGAGTGGCGCCCTCTACGAGCAGTACTTC
CASSEMRSGALYEQYF
>-|TRBV19|-|TRBJ1-1
TGTGCCAGTAGTATAGAGACAGCGAACACTGAAGCTTTCTTT
CASSIETANTEAFF
>-|TRBV4-2|-|TRBJ1-2
TGTGCCAGCAGCCCGGACGCCAACTATGGCTACACCTTC
CASSPDANYGYTF
>-|TRBV12-3/TRBV12-4|few|TRBJ2-1
TGTGCCAGCAGTCTTAGGGTCCTGAAACAGTTCTTC
CASSLRVLKQFF
>TRBD2|TRBV28|-|TRBJ2-5
TGTGCCAGCAGTTCCCCAGCGGGGGTCGAGACCCAGTACTTC
CASSSPAGVETQYF
>TRBD1|TRBV7-2|-|TRBJ2-2
TGTGCCAGCAGCTCGTCCCGGGACAGGCCCGGGGAGCTGTTTTTT
CASSSSRDRPGELFF
>TRBD1|TRBV27|many|TRBJ2-7
TGTGCCAGCAGTATACGAACCGGGACAGGAGAAACTTACGAGCAGTACTTC
CASSIRTGTGETYEQYF
>-|TRBV7-8|many|TRBJ1-4
TGTGCCAGCAGCAACAACAAGCGAAAACTGTTTTTT
CASSNNKRKLFF
>-|TRBV9|few|TRBJ1-1
TGTGCCAGCAGCGTAGTATCAGGGTCGGGCACTGAAGCTTTCTTT
CASSVVSGSGTEAFF
>-|TRBV5-4|few|TRBJ2-7
TGTGCCAGCAGCTTTTTCGTAGGGGGATTCTACGAGCAGTACTTC
CASSFFVGGFYEQYF
>TRBD1|TRBV7-3|many|TRBJ2-2
TGTGCCAGCAGCCCTAAAACAGGGGGCGGGGAGCTGTTTTTT
CASSPKTGGGELFF
>TRBD2|TRBV20-1|-|TRBJ2-5
TGCAGTGCTAGATTAGCGGGGGGGCGCCAAGAGACCCAGTACTTC
CSARLAGGRQETQYF
>-|TRBV5-6|-|TRBJ1-1
TGTGCCAGCAGCTTGGGACCCGGGACAACGAACACTGAAGCTTTCTTT
CASSLGPGTTNTEAFF
>TRBD2|TRBV27|-|TRBJ2-1
TGTGCCAGCAGGGGACTAGCGGGGGGCAATGAGCAGTTCTTC
CASRGLAGGNEQFF
>-|TRBV6-1|-|TRBJ2-6
-
CASILGLASSGANVLTF
>-|TRBV10-3|-|TRBJ1-2
TGTGCCATCGGAGAACAGGGATCTGGCTACACCTTC
CAIGEQGSGYTF
>-|TRBV6-2/TRBV6-3|-|TRBJ2-1
TGTGCCAGCATTCGGCGGAGCTCCTACAATGAGCAGTTCTTC
CASIRRSSYNEQFF
>TRBD1|TRBV6-1|few|TRBJ2-6
TGTGCCAGCAGTTTACTGACAGGGATAACTGGGGCCAACGTCCTGACTTTC
CASSLLTGITGANVLTF
>TRBD2|TRBV7-7|-|TRBJ2-3
TGTGCTAGCAGCTACGGACTAGCGGGGGGCACAGATAGGCAGAATTTT
CASSYGLAGGTDRQNF
>-|TRBV6-1|-|TRBJ1-5
TGTGCCAGCAGTCCCGGGGACCGCCAGCATTTT
CASSPGDRQHF
>-|TRBV12-3/TRBV12-4|-|TRBJ2-1
TGTGCCAGCAAATACGAACACCGTTCGGATGAGCAGTTCTTC
CASKYEHRSDEQFF
>-|TRBV6-1|many|TRBJ2-6
TGTGCCAGCACCACCGGGGCCAACGTCCTGACTTTC
CASTTGANVLTF
>-|TRBV5-4|-|TRBJ2-1
TGTGCCAGCAGCGCGTCCACTAGGGCTGAGCAGTTCTTC
CASSASTRAEQFF
>TRBD1|TRBV29-1|-|TRBJ1-1
TGCAGCGTTGACTGGGGACAGGGAGGAGCTTTCTTT
CSVDWGQGGAFF
>TRBD1|TRBV19|-|TRBJ1-1
TGTGCCAGTAGTATTCCGGGACAGGGAGGGACTGAAGCTTTCTTT
CASSIPGQGGTEAFF
>-|TRBV6-6|few|TRBJ2-7
TGTGCCAGCAGTTGGAGTGGCGACTACGAGCAGTACTTC
CASSWSGDYEQYF
>TRBD1|TRBV6-5|-|TRBJ1-5
TGTGCCAGCAGCCCCACGGGACAGGGGGGGAATCAGCCCCAGCATTTT
CASSPTGQGGNQPQHF
>-|TRBV19|few|TRBJ1-5
TGTGCCAGTAGTTTGCCGGATCAGACGAGCAATCAGCCCCAGCATTTT
CASSLPDQTSNQPQHF
>-|TRBV5-1|-|TRBJ1-5
TGCGCCAGCAGCTTGGAAGGTCCTCAGCCCCAGCATTTT
CASSLEGPQPQHF
>-|TRBV6-1|once|TRBJ1-2
TGTGCCAGCAGTGAAAGGGGACACCCAACTAACTATGGCTACACCTTC
CASSERGHPTNYGYTF
>TRBD2|TRBV7-2|few|TRBJ2-7
TGTGCCAGCAGCCTCGGGACTAGCGTAACCTACGAGCAGTACTTC
CASSLGTSVTYEQYF
>-|TRBV7-2|few|TRBJ2-7
TGTGCCAGCAGCTACTCTACTAGCTCCTACGAGCAGTACTTC
CASSYSTSSYEQYF
>-|TRBV7-2|-|TRBJ1-2
TGTGCCAGCTGCTTAGAGCCGACAGACCACTATGGCTACAACTTC
CASCLEPTDHYGYNF